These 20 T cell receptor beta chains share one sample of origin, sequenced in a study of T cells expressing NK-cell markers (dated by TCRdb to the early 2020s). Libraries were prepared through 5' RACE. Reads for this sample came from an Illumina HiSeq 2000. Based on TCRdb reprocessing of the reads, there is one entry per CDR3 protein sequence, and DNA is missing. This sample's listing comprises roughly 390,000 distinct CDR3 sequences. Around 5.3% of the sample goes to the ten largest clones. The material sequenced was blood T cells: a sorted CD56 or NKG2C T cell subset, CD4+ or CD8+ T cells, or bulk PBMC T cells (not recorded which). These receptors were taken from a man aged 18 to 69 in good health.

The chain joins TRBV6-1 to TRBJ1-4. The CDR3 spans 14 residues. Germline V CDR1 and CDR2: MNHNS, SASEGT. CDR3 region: CASSEHGGLEKLFF.

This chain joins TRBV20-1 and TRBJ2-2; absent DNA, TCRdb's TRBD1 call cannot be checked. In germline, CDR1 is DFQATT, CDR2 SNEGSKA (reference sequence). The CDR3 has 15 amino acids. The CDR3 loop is CSARRSGVGTGELFF.

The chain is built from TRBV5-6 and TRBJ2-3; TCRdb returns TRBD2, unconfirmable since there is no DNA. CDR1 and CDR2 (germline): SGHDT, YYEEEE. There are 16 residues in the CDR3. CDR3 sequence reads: CASSLRTGGHTDTQYF.

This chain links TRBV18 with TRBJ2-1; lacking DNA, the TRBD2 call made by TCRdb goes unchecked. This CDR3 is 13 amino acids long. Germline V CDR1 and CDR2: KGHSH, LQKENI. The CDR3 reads CASSPGVPAGQFF. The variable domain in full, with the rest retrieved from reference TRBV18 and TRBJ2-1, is NAGVMQNPRHLVRRRGQEARLRCSPMKGHSHVYWYRQLPEEGLKFMVYLQKENIIDESGMPKERFSAEFPKEGPSILRIQQVVRGDSAAYFCASSPGVPAGQFFGPGTRLTVL.

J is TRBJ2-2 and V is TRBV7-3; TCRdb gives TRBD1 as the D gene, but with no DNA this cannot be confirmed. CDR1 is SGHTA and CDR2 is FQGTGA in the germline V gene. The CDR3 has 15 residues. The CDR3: CASRPAGTGAGELFF.

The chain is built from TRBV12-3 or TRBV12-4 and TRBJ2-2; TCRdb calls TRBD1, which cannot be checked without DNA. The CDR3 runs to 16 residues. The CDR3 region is CATFKRPQAPGGELFF.

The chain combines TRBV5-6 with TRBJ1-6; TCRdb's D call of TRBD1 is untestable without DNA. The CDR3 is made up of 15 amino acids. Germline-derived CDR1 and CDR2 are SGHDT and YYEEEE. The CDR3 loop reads CASSSMGQPNSPLHF. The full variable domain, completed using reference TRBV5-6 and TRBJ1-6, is DAGVTQSPTHLIKTRGQQVTLRCSPKSGHDTVSWYQQALGQGPQFIFQYYEEEERQRGNFPDRFSGHQFPNYSSELNVNALLLGDSALYLCASSSMGQPNSPLHFGNGTRLTVT.

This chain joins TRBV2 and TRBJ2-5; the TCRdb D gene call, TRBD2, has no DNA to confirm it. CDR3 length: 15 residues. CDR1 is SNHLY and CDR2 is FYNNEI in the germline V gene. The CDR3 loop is CASSERASGQETQYF.

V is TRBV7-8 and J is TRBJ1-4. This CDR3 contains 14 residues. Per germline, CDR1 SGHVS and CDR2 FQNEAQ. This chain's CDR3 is CASSPPGGHEKLFF.

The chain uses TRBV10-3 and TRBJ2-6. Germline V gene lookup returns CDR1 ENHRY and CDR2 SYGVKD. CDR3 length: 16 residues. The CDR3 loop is CAISDEGTSGANVLTF.

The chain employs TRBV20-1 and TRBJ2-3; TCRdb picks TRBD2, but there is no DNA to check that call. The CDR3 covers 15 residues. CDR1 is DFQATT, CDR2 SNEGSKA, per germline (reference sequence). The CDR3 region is CSASVGLGGTDTQYF.

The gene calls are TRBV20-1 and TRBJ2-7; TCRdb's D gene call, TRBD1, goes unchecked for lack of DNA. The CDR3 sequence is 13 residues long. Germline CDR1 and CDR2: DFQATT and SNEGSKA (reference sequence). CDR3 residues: CSADPGTAYEQYF.

The CDR3 here is CASKATGTGAPTDTQYF. V usage is TRBV7-8 and J usage is TRBJ2-3; the TCRdb D gene call, TRBD1, has no DNA to confirm it. Germline CDR1 is SGHVS and CDR2 is FQNEAQ. The CDR3 runs 17 residues.

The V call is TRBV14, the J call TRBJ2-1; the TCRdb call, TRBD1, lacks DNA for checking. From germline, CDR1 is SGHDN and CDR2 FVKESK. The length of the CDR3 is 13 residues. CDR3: CASSQDLWGEQFF.

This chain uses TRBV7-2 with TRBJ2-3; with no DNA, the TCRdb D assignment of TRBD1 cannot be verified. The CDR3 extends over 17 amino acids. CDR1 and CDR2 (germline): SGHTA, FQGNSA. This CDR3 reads CASSRAGGAGGTDTQYF.

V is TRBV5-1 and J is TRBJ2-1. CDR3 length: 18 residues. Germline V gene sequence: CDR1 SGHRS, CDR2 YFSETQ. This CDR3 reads CASSLEPLTRRSYNEQFF.

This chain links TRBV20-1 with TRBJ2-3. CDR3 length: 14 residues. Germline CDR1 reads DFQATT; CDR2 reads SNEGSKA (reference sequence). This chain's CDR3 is CSVVVGISTDTQYF.

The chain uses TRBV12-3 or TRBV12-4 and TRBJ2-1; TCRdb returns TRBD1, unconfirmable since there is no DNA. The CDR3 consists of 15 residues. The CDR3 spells CASSFHTTGYNEQFF.

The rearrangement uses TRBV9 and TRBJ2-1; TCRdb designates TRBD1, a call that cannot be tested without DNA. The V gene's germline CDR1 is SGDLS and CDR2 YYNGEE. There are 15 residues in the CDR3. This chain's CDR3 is CASSVAGTPYNEQFF.

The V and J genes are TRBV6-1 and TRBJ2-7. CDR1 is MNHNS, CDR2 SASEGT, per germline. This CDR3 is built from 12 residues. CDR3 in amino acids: CAGSYSSYEQYF.